The 2 T cell receptor beta chains given below trace back to one sample, sequenced in a study of T cell responses to AZD1222 COVID-19 vaccine. Profiled with immunoSEQ multiplex PCR; TCRdb holds only in-frame clones, not every one. Among 150,000 or so clones listed, 92% were seen once. Sequenced material: peripheral blood, taken 28 days after the second AZD1222 dose. The receptors were sampled from an adult who received the AZD1222 COVID-19 vaccine.

The CDR3 nucleotides are TGTGCCAGCAGAAGGGGTTTAGCCAAAAACATTCAGTACTTC. This codes for CASRRGLAKNIQYF. The rearrangement joins TRBV2 to TRBJ2-4; D might be TRBD1 (5 bases). Germline values: CDR1 SNHLY, CDR2 FYNNEI. The CDR3 length is 14 residues. Deletions cut 6 bases from V and 0 bases from J, with 9 bases between.

The rearrangement joins TRBV15 to TRBJ2-7; TRBD2 agrees at 10 bases. J was trimmed by 2 bases and V by 5 bases; bases with no gene match: 9. The germline V gene has CDR1 LNHNV and CDR2 YYDKDF (reference sequence). The CDR3 spans 16 residues. Written as DNA, the CDR3 is TGTGCCACCAGCCAGGCTAGCGGGGGCCTTCCCTACGAGCAGTACTTC. Protein product: CATSQASGGLPYEQYF.